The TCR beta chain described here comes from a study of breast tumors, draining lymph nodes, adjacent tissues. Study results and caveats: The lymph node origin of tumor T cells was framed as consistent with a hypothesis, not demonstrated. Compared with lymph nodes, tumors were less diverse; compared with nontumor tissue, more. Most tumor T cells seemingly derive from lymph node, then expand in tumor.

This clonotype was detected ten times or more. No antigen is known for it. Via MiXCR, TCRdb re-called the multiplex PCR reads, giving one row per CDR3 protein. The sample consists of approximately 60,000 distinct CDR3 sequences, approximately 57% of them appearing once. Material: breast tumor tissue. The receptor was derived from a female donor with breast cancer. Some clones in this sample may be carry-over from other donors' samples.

The CDR3 spells CASSSLHNEQFF. CDR3 sequence (DNA): TGTGCCAGCAGCTCGCTACACAATGAGCAGTTCTTC. The genes are TRBV5-8 and TRBJ2-1, with D unresolved. The CDR3 sequence is 12 residues long. The germline V gene encodes CDR1 SGHTS and CDR2 YDEGEE. The ends were cut back, 3 bases at V and 5 bases at J, with 6 bases in the middle. Variable domain in full (rest from reference TRBV5-8 and TRBJ2-1): EAGVTQSPTHLIKTRGQQATLRCSPISGHTSVYWYQQALGLGLQFLLWYDEGEERNRGNFPPRFSGRQFPNYSSELNVNALELEDSALYLCASSSLHNEQFFGPGTRLTVL.